This is a list of T cell receptor beta chains from one sample in a study of cytomegalovirus exposure and HLA in healthy donors. Sequenced by immunoSEQ multiplex PCR; TCRdb stores in-frame clones only, minus some. Here the sample spans about 150,000 clones, about 75% being singletons. Specimen: PBMCs. The receptors derive from a woman aged 25-40 years in good health and CMV-seronegative. CDR3s include the opening cysteine and the closing phenylalanine or tryptophan. Each record gives: D gene, clone size, J gene, V gene, CDR3 protein, CDR3 DNA. The D gene is left open where the match is weak. Clone size, where shown, is once, few, many, or a class for clones that have expanded.

d_call: TRBD1; clone_size: .; j_call: TRBJ2-7; v_call: TRBV30; cdr3_aa: CAWSIGTGLEQYF; cdr3_nt: TGTGCCTGGAGTATAGGGACAGGTCTCGAGCAGTACTTC
d_call: .; clone_size: once; j_call: TRBJ2-4; v_call: TRBV9; cdr3_aa: CASSVDFWEEGRLAKNIQYF; cdr3_nt: TGTGCCAGCAGCGTAGACTTTTGGGAAGAGGGCAGGCTAGCCAAAAACATTCAGTACTTC
d_call: TRBD1; clone_size: .; j_call: TRBJ2-1; v_call: TRBV18; cdr3_aa: CASSLRTGVSYNEQFF; cdr3_nt: TGTGCCAGCTCACTGCGAACAGGGGTTTCCTACAATGAGCAGTTCTTC
d_call: .; clone_size: .; j_call: TRBJ1-4; v_call: TRBV6-6; cdr3_aa: CASSSGKLFF; cdr3_nt: TGTGCCAGCAGTTCGGGAAAACTGTTTTTT
d_call: TRBD1; clone_size: .; j_call: TRBJ1-1; v_call: TRBV5-1; cdr3_aa: CASKQGTNTEAFF; cdr3_nt: TGCGCCAGCAAACAGGGGACTAACACTGAAGCTTTCTTT
d_call: TRBD1; clone_size: .; j_call: TRBJ1-2; v_call: TRBV5-1; cdr3_aa: CASSLGTGERSGYTF; cdr3_nt: TGCGCCAGCAGCTTGGGGACAGGGGAGCGGTCTGGCTACACCTTC
d_call: .; clone_size: once; j_call: TRBJ1-1; v_call: TRBV30; cdr3_aa: CAWSVGRGAEAFF; cdr3_nt: TGTGCCTGGAGTGTGGGCCGGGGTGCTGAAGCTTTCTTT
d_call: .; clone_size: few; j_call: TRBJ2-5; v_call: TRBV6-5; cdr3_aa: CASSTGLMAYF; cdr3_nt: TGTGCCAGCAGCACGGGACTTATGGCGTACTTC
d_call: .; clone_size: .; j_call: TRBJ1-6; v_call: TRBV5-1; cdr3_aa: CASSLRNSPLHF; cdr3_nt: TGCGCCAGCAGCCTACGCAATTCACCCCTCCACTTT
d_call: .; clone_size: .; j_call: TRBJ1-1; v_call: TRBV2; cdr3_aa: CASEGQSTEAFF; cdr3_nt: TGTGCCAGCGAGGGCCAATCCACTGAAGCTTTCTTT
d_call: .; clone_size: .; j_call: TRBJ2-1; v_call: TRBV15; cdr3_aa: CATSRDLGNEQFF; cdr3_nt: TGTGCCACCAGCAGAGATCTCGGCAATGAGCAGTTCTTC
d_call: .; clone_size: .; j_call: TRBJ1-2; v_call: TRBV6-1; cdr3_aa: CASLQGRSDYGYTF; cdr3_nt: TGTGCCAGCTTACAGGGACGGTCTGACTATGGCTACACCTTC
d_call: TRBD1; clone_size: .; j_call: TRBJ2-7; v_call: TRBV6-5; cdr3_aa: CASSPGTGSYEQYF; cdr3_nt: TGTGCCAGCAGTCCCGGGACAGGGTCATACGAGCAGTACTTC
d_call: TRBD1; clone_size: .; j_call: TRBJ2-7; v_call: TRBV19; cdr3_aa: CASTGTGASEQYF; cdr3_nt: TGTGCCAGCACCGGGACAGGGGCCTCCGAGCAGTACTTC
d_call: TRBD1; clone_size: few; j_call: TRBJ2-2; v_call: TRBV7-3; cdr3_aa: CASSFMRAGGSSGELFF; cdr3_nt: TGTGCCAGCAGCTTCATGAGGGCAGGGGGTTCCTCCGGGGAGCTGTTTTTT
d_call: TRBD1; clone_size: .; j_call: TRBJ1-6; v_call: TRBV7-8; cdr3_aa: CASSPGTGGAGSPLHF; cdr3_nt: TGTGCCAGCAGCCCAGGGACAGGGGGCGCGGGTTCACCCCTCCACTTT
d_call: .; clone_size: .; j_call: TRBJ1-1; v_call: TRBV7-6; cdr3_aa: CASSSDRNTEAFF; cdr3_nt: TGTGCCAGCAGCTCTGACAGGAACACTGAAGCTTTCTTT
d_call: .; clone_size: .; j_call: TRBJ2-1; v_call: TRBV5-4; cdr3_aa: CASSWGDSSYNEQFF; cdr3_nt: TGTGCCAGCAGCTGGGGCGATAGCTCCTACAATGAGCAGTTCTTC
d_call: TRBD1; clone_size: .; j_call: TRBJ2-7; v_call: TRBV6-1; cdr3_aa: CASRVVGQGAGEQYF; cdr3_nt: TGTGCCAGCAGAGTAGTAGGACAGGGGGCCGGCGAGCAGTACTTC
d_call: .; clone_size: .; j_call: TRBJ2-6; v_call: TRBV7-3; cdr3_aa: CASSLRSWGQSSGANVLTF; cdr3_nt: TGTGCCAGCAGCTTAAGGTCCTGGGGACAAAGCTCTGGGGCCAACGTCCTGACTTTC
d_call: .; clone_size: few; j_call: TRBJ2-7; v_call: TRBV6-5; cdr3_aa: CASSYATAYEQYF; cdr3_nt: TGTGCCAGCAGTTACGCGACAGCCTACGAGCAGTACTTC
d_call: .; clone_size: many; j_call: TRBJ2-7; v_call: TRBV4-1; cdr3_aa: CASSQGVGGTYEQYF; cdr3_nt: TGCGCCAGCAGCCAAGGGGTCGGAGGTACCTACGAGCAGTACTTC
d_call: .; clone_size: .; j_call: TRBJ1-1; v_call: TRBV5-5; cdr3_aa: CASSLVGAGHEAFF; cdr3_nt: TGTGCCAGCAGCTTGGTGGGGGCCGGGCACGAAGCTTTCTTT
d_call: .; clone_size: .; j_call: TRBJ2-1; v_call: TRBV11-1; cdr3_aa: CASSVRTRSSYNEQFF; cdr3_nt: TGTGCCAGCAGCGTTCGTACTAGGAGCTCCTACAATGAGCAGTTCTTC
d_call: .; clone_size: .; j_call: TRBJ1-1; v_call: TRBV11-2; cdr3_aa: CASSLVWGVNTEAFF; cdr3_nt: TGTGCCAGCAGCTTAGTATGGGGGGTAAATACTGAAGCTTTCTTT